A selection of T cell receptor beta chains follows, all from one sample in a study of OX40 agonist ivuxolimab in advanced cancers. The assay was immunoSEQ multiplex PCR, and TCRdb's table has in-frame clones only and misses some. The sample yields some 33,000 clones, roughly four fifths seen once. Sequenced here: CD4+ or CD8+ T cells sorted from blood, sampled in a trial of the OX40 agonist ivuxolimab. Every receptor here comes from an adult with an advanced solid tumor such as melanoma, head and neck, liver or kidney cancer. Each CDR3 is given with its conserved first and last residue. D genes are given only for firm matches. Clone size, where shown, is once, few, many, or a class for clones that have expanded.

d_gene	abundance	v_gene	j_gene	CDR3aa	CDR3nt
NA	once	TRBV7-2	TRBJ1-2	CASSASAIPKSNYGYTF	TGTGCCAGCAGCGCCTCGGCCATCCCTAAGTCTAACTATGGCTACACCTTC
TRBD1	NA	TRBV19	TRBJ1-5	CASGDRVNQPQHF	TGTGCCAGCGGGGACAGGGTCAATCAGCCCCAGCATTTT
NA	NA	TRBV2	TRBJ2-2	CASRTAENTGELFF	TGTGCCAGCAGGACGGCCGAGAACACCGGGGAGCTGTTTTTT
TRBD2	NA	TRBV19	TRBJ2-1	CASSRYDGLAGEVEQFF	TGTGCCAGTAGTCGCTACGATGGGCTAGCGGGAGAGGTAGAGCAGTTCTTC
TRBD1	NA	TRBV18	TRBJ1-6	CASSLDPGTGGSPLHF	TGTGCCAGCTCACTTGACCCCGGGACAGGGGGATCACCCCTCCACTTT
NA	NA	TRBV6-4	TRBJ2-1	CASSDGGEQFF	TGTGCCAGCAGTGACGGCGGTGAGCAGTTCTTC
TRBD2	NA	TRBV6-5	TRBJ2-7	CASSTGTSSVQYF	TGTGCCAGCAGCACCGGGACTAGCTCAGTGCAGTACTTC
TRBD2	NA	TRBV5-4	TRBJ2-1	CASRVAGGRNEQFF	TGTGCCAGCAGAGTAGCGGGGGGGCGCAATGAGCAGTTCTTC
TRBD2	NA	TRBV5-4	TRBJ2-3	CASSLVGGGPTDTQYF	TGTGCCAGCAGCTTGGTTGGCGGGGGGCCCACAGATACGCAGTATTTT
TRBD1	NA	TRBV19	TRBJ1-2	CASRNRGLYGYTF	TGTGCCAGTAGGAACAGGGGGCTGTATGGCTACACCTTC
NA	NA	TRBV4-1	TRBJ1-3	CASSQATGASGNTIYF	TGCGCCAGCAGCCAAGCGACAGGAGCCTCTGGAAACACCATATATTTT
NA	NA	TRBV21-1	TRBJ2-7	CASSKVDSSYEQYF	TGTGCCAGCAGCAAAGTCGACTCCTCCTACGAGCAGTACTTC
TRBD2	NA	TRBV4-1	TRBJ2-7	CASSREGTSGTPREQYF	TGCGCCAGCAGCCGAGAGGGGACTAGCGGGACCCCCCGCGAGCAGTACTTC
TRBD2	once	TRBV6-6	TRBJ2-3	CASSYSGGASDTQYF	TGTGCCAGCAGTTACTCGGGAGGGGCCTCAGATACGCAGTATTTT
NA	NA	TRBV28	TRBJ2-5	CASSPAGQAVQTQYF	TGTGCCAGCAGCCCAGCGGGACAAGCAGTCCAGACCCAGTACTTC
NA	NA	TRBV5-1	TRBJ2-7	CASSLVGETFDEQYF	TGCGCCAGCAGCTTGGTGGGGGAGACGTTTGACGAGCAGTACTTC
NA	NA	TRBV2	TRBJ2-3	CASSEARGADTQYF	TGTGCCAGCAGTGAAGCGAGGGGGGCAGATACGCAGTATTTT
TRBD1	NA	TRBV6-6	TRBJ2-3	CASYQGTVYTDTQYF	TGTGCCAGCTACCAAGGGACAGTATACACAGATACGCAGTATTTT
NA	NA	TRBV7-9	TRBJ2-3	CAVGGGTDTQYF	TGTGCGGTTGGCGGGGGCACAGATACGCAGTATTTT
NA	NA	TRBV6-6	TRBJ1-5	CASTPLIGVGNQPQHF	TGTGCCAGCACCCCCCTTATAGGAGTCGGCAATCAGCCCCAGCATTTT
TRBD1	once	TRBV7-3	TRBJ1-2	CASSRDRTNYGYTF	TGTGCCAGCAGCCGGGACAGGACTAACTATGGCTACACCTTC
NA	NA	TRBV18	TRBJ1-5	CASSPGNQPQHF	TGTGCCAGCTCACCCGGGAACCAGCCCCAGCATTTT
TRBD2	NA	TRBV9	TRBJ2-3	CASSVEPSGNTQYF	TGTGCCAGCAGCGTAGAGCCTAGCGGAAATACGCAGTATTTT
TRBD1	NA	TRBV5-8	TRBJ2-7	CASSLTGTGIYEQYF	TGTGCCAGCAGCTTGACCGGGACAGGGATCTACGAGCAGTACTTC
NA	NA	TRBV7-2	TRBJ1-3	CASSSNSGNTIYF	TGTGCCAGCAGCTCCAACTCTGGAAACACCATATATTTT
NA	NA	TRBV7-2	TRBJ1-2	CASSLDYRSGYTF	TGTGCCAGCAGCCTAGATTACAGGTCTGGCTACACCTTC
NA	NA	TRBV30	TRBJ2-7	CAWGGSTSEQYF	TGTGCCTGGGGCGGGTCTACCTCCGAGCAGTACTTC
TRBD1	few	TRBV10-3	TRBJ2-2	CAIRGTVNTGELFF	TGTGCCATCAGGGGGACAGTGAACACCGGGGAGCTGTTTTTT
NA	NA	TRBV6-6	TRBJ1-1	CASSYSIGATEAFF	TGTGCCAGCAGTTACTCGATAGGGGCAACTGAAGCTTTCTTT
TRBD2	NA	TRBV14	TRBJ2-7	CASSLTRTSGNAQYF	TGTGCCAGCAGCCTCACCAGGACTAGCGGGAATGCGCAGTACTTC
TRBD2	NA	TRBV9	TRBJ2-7	CASSPSGGGGSGEQYF	TGTGCCAGCAGCCCCTCCGGGGGGGGCGGCTCGGGGGAGCAGTACTTC
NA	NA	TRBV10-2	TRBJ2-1	CASTASGAGQFF	TGCGCCAGCACTGCGAGTGGAGCGGGGCAGTTCTTC
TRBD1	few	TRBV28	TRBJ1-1	CASMTGYAEAFF	TGTGCCAGCATGACAGGGTATGCTGAAGCTTTCTTT
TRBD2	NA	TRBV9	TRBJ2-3	CASSVMSGGADTQYF	TGTGCCAGCAGCGTAATGAGCGGGGGGGCTGATACGCAGTATTTT
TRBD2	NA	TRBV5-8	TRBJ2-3	CASSVLSGESTDTQYF	TGTGCCAGCAGCGTCCTTAGCGGGGAAAGCACAGATACGCAGTATTTT
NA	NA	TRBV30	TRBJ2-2	CAWSVRGTTNTGELFF	TGTGCCTGGAGTGTACGGGGGACAACGAACACCGGGGAGCTGTTTTTT
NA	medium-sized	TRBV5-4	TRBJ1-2	CASSLEGVLYGYTF	TGTGCCAGCAGCTTGGAAGGAGTCCTCTATGGCTACACCTTC
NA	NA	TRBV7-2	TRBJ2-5	CASSSEGARETQYF	TGTGCCAGCAGCTCGGAGGGGGCGCGTGAGACCCAGTACTTC
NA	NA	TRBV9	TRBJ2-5	CASSVGRTIQETQYF	TGTGCCAGCAGCGTAGGACGGACAATCCAAGAGACCCAGTACTTC
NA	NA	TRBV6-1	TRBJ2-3	CASSDSTPGTDTQYF	TGTGCCAGCAGTGACTCGACACCGGGCACAGATACGCAGTATTTT
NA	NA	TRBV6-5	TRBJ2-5	CASSSSRTLETQYF	TGTGCCAGCTCCTCAAGTAGGACTCTAGAGACCCAGTACTTC
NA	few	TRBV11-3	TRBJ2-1	CASSLAGARYSNEQFF	TGTGCCAGCAGCTTAGCGGGGGCCCGTTATTCGAATGAGCAGTTCTTC
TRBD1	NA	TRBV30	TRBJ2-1	CAWGRTGGNEQFF	TGTGCCTGGGGCCGGACAGGGGGCAATGAGCAGTTCTTC
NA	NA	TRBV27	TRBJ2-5	CASSIRSQETQYF	TGTGCCAGCAGTATCCGATCCCAAGAGACCCAGTACTTC
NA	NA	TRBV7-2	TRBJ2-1	CASSLGRVDEQFF	TGTGCCAGCAGCTTAGGGAGAGTTGATGAGCAGTTCTTC
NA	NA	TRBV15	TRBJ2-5	CATSRDSGLKTQYF	TGTGCCACCAGCAGAGATTCTGGGTTGAAGACCCAGTACTTC
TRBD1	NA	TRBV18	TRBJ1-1	CASSPGQTNTEAFF	TGTGCCAGCTCACCGGGACAGACAAACACTGAAGCTTTCTTT
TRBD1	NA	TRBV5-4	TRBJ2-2	CASSLTFGTGSSGELFF	TGTGCCAGCAGCTTGACTTTCGGGACAGGGTCAAGCGGGGAGCTGTTTTTT
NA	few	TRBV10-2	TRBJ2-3	CASRQGSGDTQYF	TGCGCCAGCAGGCAAGGGTCAGGGGATACGCAGTATTTT
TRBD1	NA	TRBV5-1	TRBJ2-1	CASSPRTGHNEQFF	TGCGCCAGCAGCCCCCGGACAGGGCACAATGAGCAGTTCTTC
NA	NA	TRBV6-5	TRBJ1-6	CATSRRRSPLHF	TGTGCCACTTCCAGACGGCGTTCACCCCTCCACTTT